This record covers a single T cell receptor beta chain. Its antigen is currently not known. No base quality information exists; no much larger clone differs at one position. These data originate in a study of blood T cell repertoires in COVID-19 (dated by TCRdb to 2020 to 2021). A note on the overall study: Collaborator samples came from the United States, Italy and Spain and covered acute and convalescent phases of COVID-19. Where HLA class I and class II types were available, the types were taken from metadata supplied by the sample provider, not from assay-based typing. The prospective study material was composed of cDNA or gDNA derived from T cells, B-cell-depleted T cells, or PBMCs. Samples came from the ongoing ImmuneRACE study (first 160 participants) plus 1,254 subjects from 6 global collaborators. A freely available public database, intended as a resource for researchers studying the immune response to SARS-CoV-2, is where the repertoires were released. The dataset comprised deeply sampled blood TCRbeta repertoires from subjects exposed to, actively infected with, or recovered from COVID-19. Sample metadata almost always included a de-identified subject ID, COVID-19 status, age in years and sex.

The full study reports these points: How much clinical and demographic metadata was included differed by source and by participant, and the metadata was provided uncurated.

For this chain, trimming is 7 bases at the V end and 8 bases at the J end, and the number of junction bases without a gene match is 4. Sequences MDHEN (CDR1) and SYDVKM (CDR2) are obtained from the germline V gene. The CDR3 starts with the cysteine, ends with the phenylalanine, and has 12 residues. Solely the CDR3 DNA is kept, with 36 bases framed from the first base. Participants in the prospective study were enrolled through a virtual design, were aged roughly 18 to 90 years, and lived in fewer than 30 United States geographic areas. In the prospective study, participants were assigned to cohorts based on the clinical history participants reported in a screening survey and a study questionnaire. Recovered participants in ImmuneRACE Cohort 3 were defined as having two consecutive negative NP/OP PCR tests, clearance from a healthcare professional, or resolution of symptoms. Mobile phlebotomists in the prospective study collected whole blood, serum and a nasopharyngeal or oropharyngeal swab from every participant. Participants in the prospective study had the option to provide additional blood draws and questionnaires over a roughly 2-month period. Blood samples from the prospective study were shipped frozen or at room temperature prior to DNA extraction.

TCRbeta CDR3 regions were amplified from genomic DNA by means of the immunoSEQ Assay, a bias-controlled multiplex PCR. The paper's processing steps were these. The number of nucleated cells in each sample was estimated by amplification of reference gene primers within the assay. To quantify the absolute abundance of each unique TCRbeta CDR3 rearrangement, sequence reads were collapsed and filtered. Productive Simpson clonality was computed per sample as the square root of Simpson's diversity index over productive rearrangements. Held by TCRdb, this immuneACCESS table contains in-frame sequences only and omits some clones. Under half of the omission traces to an unresolved V gene where checked; the cause of the rest is unknown. The V and J calls and clone size were taken over from that table, and D and trimming were inferred from the DNA. The sample table lists some 330,000 clones, roughly nine tenths of them with a count of one. The ten most abundant clones make up 15% to 20% of the sample.

This TCR was sampled from a woman in her thirties who had recovered from COVID-19. The chain joins TRBV28 to TRBJ2-1; a stretch of 8 junction bases matches TRBD1. The sequenced sample was PBMCs or T cells enriched from blood (not recorded which). For the CDR3, the sequence is CASIDRGDEQFF. In nucleotides, the sequence is TGTGCCAGCATCGACAGGGGCGATGAGCAGTTCTTC.